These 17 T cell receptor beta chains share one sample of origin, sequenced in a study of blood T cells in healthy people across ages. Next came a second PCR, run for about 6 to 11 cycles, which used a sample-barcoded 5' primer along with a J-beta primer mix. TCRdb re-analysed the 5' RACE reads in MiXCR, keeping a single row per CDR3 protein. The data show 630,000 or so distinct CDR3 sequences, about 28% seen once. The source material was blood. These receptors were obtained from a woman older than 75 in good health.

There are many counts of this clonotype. The CDR3, as DNA: TGCGCCAGCAGCCCAGGGTTCATGAACACTGAAGCTTTCTTT. Protein: CASSPGFMNTEAFF. This sequence joins TRBV4-3 and TRBJ1-1, with a weak D call TRBD1 (5 bases). This CDR3 is 14 amino acids long. CDR1 is LGHNA, CDR2 YSLEER, per germline. V was clipped by 4 bases and J by 0 bases, with 9 bases between them.

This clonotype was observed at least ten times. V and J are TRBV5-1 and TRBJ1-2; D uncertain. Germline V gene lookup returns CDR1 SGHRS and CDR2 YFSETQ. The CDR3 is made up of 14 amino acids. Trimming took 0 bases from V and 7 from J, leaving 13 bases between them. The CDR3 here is CASSLDGSGPGYTF. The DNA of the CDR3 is TGCGCCAGCAGCTTGGACGGTTCGGGTCCTGGCTACACCTTC.

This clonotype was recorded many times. CDR3 sequence (DNA): TGTGCCACCCGGGGGACAGAAAATGAAAAACTGTTTTTT. Protein product: CATRGTENEKLFF. The V call is TRBV10-3, the J call TRBJ1-4; 7 bases fit TRBD1. Looked up from germline, CDR1 is ENHRY and CDR2 is SYGVKD. The J segment lost 5 bases and the V segment lost 10 bases, leaving 7 bases of the junction unmatched. There are 13 residues in the CDR3.

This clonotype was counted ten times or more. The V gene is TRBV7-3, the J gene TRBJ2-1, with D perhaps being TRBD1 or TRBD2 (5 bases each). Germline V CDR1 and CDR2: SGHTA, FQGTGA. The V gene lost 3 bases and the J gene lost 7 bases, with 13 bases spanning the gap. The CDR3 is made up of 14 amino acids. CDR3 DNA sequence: TGTGCCAGCAGCTTCCGGGGACGGGAAAATGAGCAGTTCTTC. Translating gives CASSFRGRENEQFF.

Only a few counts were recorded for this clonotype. CDR3: CSARSLEQGNYGYTF. In DNA, the CDR3 is TGCAGTGCTAGGTCTTTGGAACAGGGAAACTATGGCTACACCTTC. The chain uses TRBV20-1 and TRBJ1-2; TRBD1 might be the D (6 bases). CDR1 and CDR2 (germline): DFQATT, SNEGSKA (reference sequence). The CDR3 covers 15 residues. The V and J ends lost 3 bases and 2 bases respectively, with 16 bases between them.

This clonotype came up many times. CDR3 sequence: CASSSTVSYNEQFF. DNA for the CDR3: TGCGCCAGCAGCAGCACAGTATCCTACAATGAGCAGTTCTTC. The chain has TRBV5-1 and TRBJ2-1; the D is unclear. The V gene's germline CDR1 is SGHRS and CDR2 YFSETQ. The CDR3 has 14 amino acids. With 4 bases removed from V and 1 base from J, the gap between germline ends came to 9 bases. Supplemented by reference TRBV5-1 and TRBJ2-1, the full variable domain reads KAGVTQTPRYLIKTRGQQVTLSCSPISGHRSVSWYQQTPGQGLQFLFEYFSETQRNKGNFPGRFSGRQFSNSRSEMNVSTLELGDSALYLCASSSTVSYNEQFFGPGTRLTVL.

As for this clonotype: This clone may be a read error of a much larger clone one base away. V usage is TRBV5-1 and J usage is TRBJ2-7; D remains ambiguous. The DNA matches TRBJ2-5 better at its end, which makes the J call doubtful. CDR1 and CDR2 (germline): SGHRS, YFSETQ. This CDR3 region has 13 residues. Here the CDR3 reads CASRTTRSETQYF. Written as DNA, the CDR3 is TGCGCCAGCAGGACCACAAGGTCAGAGACCCAGTACTTC.

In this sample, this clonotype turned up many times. CDR3 nucleotide sequence: TGTGCCAGCAGTTTGGAAGCCCAAGAGACCCAGTACTTC. Translating gives CASSLEAQETQYF. This sequence joins TRBV12-3 or TRBV12-4 and TRBJ2-5; no reliable D call. CDR3 length equals 13 residues. V gave up 3 bases and J gave up 1 base, with 6 bases separating them.

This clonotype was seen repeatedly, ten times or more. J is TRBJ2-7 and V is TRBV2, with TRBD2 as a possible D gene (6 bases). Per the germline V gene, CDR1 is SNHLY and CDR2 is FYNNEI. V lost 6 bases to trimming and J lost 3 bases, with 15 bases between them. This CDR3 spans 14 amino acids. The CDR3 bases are TGTGCCAGCAGGACGAATACCGGGGGCTACGAGCAGTACTTC. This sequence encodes CASRTNTGGYEQYF.

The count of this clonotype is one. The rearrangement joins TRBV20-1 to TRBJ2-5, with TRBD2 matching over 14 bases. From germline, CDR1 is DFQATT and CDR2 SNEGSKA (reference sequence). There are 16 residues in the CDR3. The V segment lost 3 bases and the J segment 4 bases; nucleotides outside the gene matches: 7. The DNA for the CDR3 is TGCAGTGCTAGGGGACTAGCGGGGGATGTGGGAGAGACCCAGTACTTC. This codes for CSARGLAGDVGETQYF.

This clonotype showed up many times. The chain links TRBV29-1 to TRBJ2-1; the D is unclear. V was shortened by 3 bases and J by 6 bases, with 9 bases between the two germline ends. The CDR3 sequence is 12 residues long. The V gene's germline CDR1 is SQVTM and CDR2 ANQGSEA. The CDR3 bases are TGCAGCGTTGAGGAAGCCAGCAATGAGCAGTTCTTC. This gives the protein CSVEEASNEQFF.

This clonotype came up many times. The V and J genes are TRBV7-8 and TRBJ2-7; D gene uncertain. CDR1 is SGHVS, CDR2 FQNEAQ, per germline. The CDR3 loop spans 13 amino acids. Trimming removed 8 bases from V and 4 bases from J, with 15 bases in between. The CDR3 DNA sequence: TGTGCCAGCGGGTTAATCAGTGGTTACGAGCAGTACTTC. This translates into CASGLISGYEQYF.

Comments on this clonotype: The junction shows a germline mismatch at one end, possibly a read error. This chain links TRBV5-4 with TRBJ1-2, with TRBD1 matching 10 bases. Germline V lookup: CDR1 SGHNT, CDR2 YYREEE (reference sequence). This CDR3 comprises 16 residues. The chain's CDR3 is CASSPQTGQGWYGCTF. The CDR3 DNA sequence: TGTGCCAGCAGCCCCCAAACGGGACAGGGGTGGTATGGCTGCACCTTC. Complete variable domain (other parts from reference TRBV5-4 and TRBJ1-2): ETGVTQSPTHLIKTRGQQVTLRCSSQSGHNTVSWYQQALGQGPQFIFQYYREEENGRGNFPPRFSGLQFPNYSSELNVNALELDDSALYLCASSPQTGQGWYGCTFGSGTRLTVV.

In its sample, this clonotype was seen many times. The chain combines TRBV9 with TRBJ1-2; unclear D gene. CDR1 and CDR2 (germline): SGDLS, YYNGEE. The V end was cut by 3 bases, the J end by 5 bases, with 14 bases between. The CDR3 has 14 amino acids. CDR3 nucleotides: TGTGCCAGCAGCGCCAGTCGGGTTGGGTATGGCTACACCTTC. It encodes CASSASRVGYGYTF.

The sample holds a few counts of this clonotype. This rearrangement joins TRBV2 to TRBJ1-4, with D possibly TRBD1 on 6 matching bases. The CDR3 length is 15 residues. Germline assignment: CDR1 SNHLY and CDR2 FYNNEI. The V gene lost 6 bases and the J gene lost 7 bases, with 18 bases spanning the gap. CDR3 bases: TGTGCCAGCAGCAAAACCGGGGGGCAGGGTGAAAAACTGTTTTTT. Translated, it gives CASSKTGGQGEKLFF.

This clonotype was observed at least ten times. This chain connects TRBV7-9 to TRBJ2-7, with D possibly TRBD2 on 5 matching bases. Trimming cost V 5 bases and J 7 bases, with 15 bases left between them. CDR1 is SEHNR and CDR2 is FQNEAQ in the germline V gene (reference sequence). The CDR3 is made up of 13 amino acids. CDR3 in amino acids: CASSPRVGQEQYF. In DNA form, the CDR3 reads TGTGCCAGCAGCCCGCGGGTCGGCCAAGAGCAGTACTTC.

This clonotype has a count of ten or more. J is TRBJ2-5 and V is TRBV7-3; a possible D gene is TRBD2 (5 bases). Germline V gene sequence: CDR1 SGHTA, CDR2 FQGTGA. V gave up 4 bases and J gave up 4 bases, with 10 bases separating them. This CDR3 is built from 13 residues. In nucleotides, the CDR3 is TGTGCCAGCAGCTCATCTAGCAGAGAGACCCAGTACTTC. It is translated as CASSSSSRETQYF.